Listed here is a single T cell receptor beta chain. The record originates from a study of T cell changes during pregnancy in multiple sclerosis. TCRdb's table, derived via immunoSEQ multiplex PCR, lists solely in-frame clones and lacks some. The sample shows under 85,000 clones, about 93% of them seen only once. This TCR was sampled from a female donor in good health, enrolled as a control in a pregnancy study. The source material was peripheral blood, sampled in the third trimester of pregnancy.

The CDR3 is CSALPRGGYNEQFF. The CDR3 bases are TGCAGCGCTCTACCGAGGGGGGGATACAATGAGCAGTTCTTC. The V gene is TRBV29-1, the J gene TRBJ2-1; D perhaps matches TRBD2 (7 bases). Trimming shortened V by 7 bases and J by 4 bases, and 17 bases separated the two germline ends. CDR1 is SQVTM, CDR2 ANQGSEA, per germline. There are 14 residues in the CDR3.